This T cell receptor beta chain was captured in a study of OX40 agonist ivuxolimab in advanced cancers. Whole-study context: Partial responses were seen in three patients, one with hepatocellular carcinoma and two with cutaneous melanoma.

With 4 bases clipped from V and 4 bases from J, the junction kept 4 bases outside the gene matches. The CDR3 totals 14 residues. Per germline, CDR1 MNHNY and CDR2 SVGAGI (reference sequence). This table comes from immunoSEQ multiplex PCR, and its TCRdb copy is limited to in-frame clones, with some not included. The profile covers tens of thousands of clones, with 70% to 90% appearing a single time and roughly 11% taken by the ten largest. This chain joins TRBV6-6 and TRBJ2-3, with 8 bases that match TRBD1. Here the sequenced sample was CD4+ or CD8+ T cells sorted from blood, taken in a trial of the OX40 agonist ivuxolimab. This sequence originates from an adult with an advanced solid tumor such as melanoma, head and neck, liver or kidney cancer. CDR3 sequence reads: CASSSQGAADTQYF. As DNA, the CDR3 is TGTGCCAGCAGTTCTCAGGGGGCCGCAGATACGCAGTATTTT.